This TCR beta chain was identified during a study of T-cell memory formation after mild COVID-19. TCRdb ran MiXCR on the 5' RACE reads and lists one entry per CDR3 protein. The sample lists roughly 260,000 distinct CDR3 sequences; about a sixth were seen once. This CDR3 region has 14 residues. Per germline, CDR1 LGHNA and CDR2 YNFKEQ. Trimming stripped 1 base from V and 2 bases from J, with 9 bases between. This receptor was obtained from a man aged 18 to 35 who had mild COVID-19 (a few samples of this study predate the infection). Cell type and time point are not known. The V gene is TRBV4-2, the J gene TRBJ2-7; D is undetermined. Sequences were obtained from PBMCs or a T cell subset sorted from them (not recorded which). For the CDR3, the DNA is TGTGCCAGCAGCCAAGGAGGCGACGCCTACGAGCAGTACTTC. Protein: CASSQGGDAYEQYF.